This TCR beta chain stems from a study of monozygotic twins with cystic fibrosis. Study summary: Libraries were built from 2.5 to 3.5 micrograms of fragmented DNA using around 14 PCR cycles.

As regards this clone: The target antigen is unknown.

Libraries were prepared by immunoSEQ multiplex PCR; TCRdb keeps only in-frame clonotypes and omits some of them. The sample lists approximately 21,000 clones, about 87% occurring once. Germline lookup yields CDR1 MNHEY and CDR2 SMNVEV (reference sequence). Trimming stripped 5 bases from V and 6 bases from J, with 11 bases between. The CDR3 totals 13 residues. Points from the study as a whole: In this small cohort, shared CDR3 numbers showed no association with age, concordance or disease severity. Monozygotic CF twin pairs shared significantly more nucleotide-identical clonotypes than unrelated CF individuals did. Median Simpson clonality of about 0.01 suggested naive T cells predominated.

Sequencing was done on a sample of blood. This chain joins TRBV27 and TRBJ1-5, with a possible D match to TRBD1 (5 bases). The sequence was collected from a woman in her thirties with cystic fibrosis. DNA for the CDR3: TGTGCCAGCAGTCTGTACAGGTCTCAGCCCCAGCATTTT. Its protein is CASSLYRSQPQHF.